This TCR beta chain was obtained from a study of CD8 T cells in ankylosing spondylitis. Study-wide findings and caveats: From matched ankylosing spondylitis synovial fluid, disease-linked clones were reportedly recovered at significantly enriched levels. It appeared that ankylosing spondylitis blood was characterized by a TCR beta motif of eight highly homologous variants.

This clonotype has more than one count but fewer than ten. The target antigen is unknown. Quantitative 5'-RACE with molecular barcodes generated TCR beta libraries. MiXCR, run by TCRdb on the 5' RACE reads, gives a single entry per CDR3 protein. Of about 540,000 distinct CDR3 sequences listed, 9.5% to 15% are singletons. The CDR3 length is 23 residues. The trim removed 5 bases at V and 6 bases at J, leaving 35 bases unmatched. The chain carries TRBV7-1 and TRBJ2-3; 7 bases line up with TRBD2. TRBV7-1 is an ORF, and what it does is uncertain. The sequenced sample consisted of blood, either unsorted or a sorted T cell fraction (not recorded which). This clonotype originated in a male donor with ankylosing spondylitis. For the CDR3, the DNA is TGTGCCAGCAGCCTCAAAATCGGTTGGCCCACAGAGAGGCGGGAGAACGTTGCTGATACGCAGTATTTT. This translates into CASSLKIGWPTERRENVADTQYF.